This passage covers 28 T cell receptor beta chains from one sample sequenced in a study of beta chain features in type 1 diabetes. Sequenced material consisted of expressed TCRB transcripts (all of the isolated RNA was reverse transcribed). Produced via immunoSEQ multiplex PCR; TCRdb's table is partial and in-frame only. Of under 900,000 clones in the sample, about 17% were seen once. The sequencing sample was made of naive CD4+ T cells from blood. Every receptor here comes from a woman aged 18-29 years in good health.

This clone was observed many times. The chain uses TRBV15 and TRBJ1-2; 8 positions match TRBD1. The J segment lost 7 bases and the V segment lost 3 bases, leaving 7 bases of the junction unmatched. Looked up from germline, CDR1 is LNHNV and CDR2 is YYDKDF (reference sequence). The CDR3 spans 14 residues. The DNA of the CDR3 is TGTGCCACCAGCAGGACGCAGGGGGCGAGTGGCTACACCTTC. It translates to CATSRTQGASGYTF.

This chain joins TRBV28 and TRBJ2-1; a weak D match, TRBD2 (5 bases). This CDR3 has 16 residues. Germline V CDR1 and CDR2: MDHEN, SYDVKM. The germline V and J ends were trimmed by 5 bases and 0 bases, with 14 bases remaining between them. CDR3 in DNA: TGTGCCAGCAGTCCTCCGCTAGCAAACTCCTACAATGAGCAGTTCTTC. It encodes CASSPPLANSYNEQFF.

The V call is TRBV15, the J call TRBJ2-5; a weak D match, TRBD2 (5 bases). Per germline, CDR1 LNHNV and CDR2 YYDKDF (reference sequence). V was cut by 1 base and J by 5 bases, with 14 bases left in between. The CDR3 is made up of 15 amino acids. The CDR3 DNA sequence: TGTGCCACCAGCAGAGGGGCTAGCCTTGCGGAGACCCAGTACTTC. Its protein is CATSRGASLAETQYF.

There are a few counts of this clone. The rearrangement uses TRBV2 and TRBJ2-7; no definite D call. This CDR3 has 13 residues. Trimming took off 5 bases at V and 2 bases at J, with 10 bases between the two ends. The germline V gene encodes CDR1 SNHLY and CDR2 FYNNEI. The CDR3 nucleotides are TGTGCCAGCAGTCCGGTTAATCCCTACGAGCAGTACTTC. Translated: CASSPVNPYEQYF.

This clone was seen only a few times. The chain has TRBV5-1 and TRBJ2-7; 9 bases match TRBD1. The germline V gene encodes CDR1 SGHRS and CDR2 YFSETQ. Losses at the gene ends were 0 bases for V and 5 bases for J; bases not matched to a gene: 6. This CDR3 has 15 amino acids. This CDR3 reads CASSLGDRAVNEQYF. CDR3 coding DNA: TGCGCCAGCAGCTTGGGGGACAGGGCCGTCAACGAGCAGTACTTC.

The rearrangement uses TRBV7-9 and TRBJ2-2, with D possibly called TRBD1 or TRBD2 (6 bases each). Trimming removed 7 bases at V and 1 base at J, with 25 bases between. CDR3 length: 19 residues. Germline-derived CDR1 and CDR2 are SEHNR and FQNEAQ (reference sequence). In DNA, the CDR3 is TGTGCCAGCAACCAAATACCGGGGGCGCAACTAAGGAACACCGGGGAGCTGTTTTTT. Protein product: CASNQIPGAQLRNTGELFF.

This clone has only a few counts. The chain links TRBV4-3 to TRBJ2-5; 13 nucleotides align to TRBD2. The germline gives CDR1 LGHNA, CDR2 YSLEER. The junction had 4 bases not matched to a gene; V was cut back by 4 bases and J by 5 bases. The CDR3 totals 15 residues. CDR3: CASSPLLAGGETQYF. The CDR3 nucleotides read TGCGCCAGCAGCCCCCTACTAGCGGGAGGGGAGACCCAGTACTTC.

This clone was observed a handful of times. The rearrangement uses TRBV7-2 and TRBJ2-7; TRBD2 agrees at 9 bases. Per the germline V gene, CDR1 is SGHTA and CDR2 is FQGNSA. The length of the CDR3 is 15 residues. The V and J ends lost 3 bases and 0 bases, in that order; junction bases with no gene match: 3. The CDR3 bases are TGTGCCAGCAGCTTTACTAGCGGGTACTCCTACGAGCAGTACTTC. The encoded protein is CASSFTSGYSYEQYF.

This clone was seen a handful of times. The V gene is TRBV28, the J gene TRBJ2-7, with 10 bases aligning to TRBD1. With 5 bases clipped from V and 5 bases from J, the junction kept 9 bases outside the gene matches. Germline V gene lookup returns CDR1 MDHEN and CDR2 SYDVKM. This CDR3 comprises 15 residues. The CDR3 coding sequence is TGTGCCAGCAGTCCACAGACAGGGGGCAGAAACGAGCAGTACTTC. Translating it yields CASSPQTGGRNEQYF.

This clone came up a few times. The V gene is TRBV9, the J gene TRBJ2-6; D is uncertain. CDR1 and CDR2 from the germline V gene are SGDLS and YYNGEE. Trimming cost V 3 bases and J 0 bases, with 10 bases left between them. This CDR3 contains 16 residues. The CDR3 here is CASSARRSSGANVLTF. CDR3 bases: TGTGCCAGCAGCGCACGCAGGAGCTCTGGGGCCAACGTCCTGACTTTC.

The CDR3 DNA reads as TGCGCCAGCAGCAGCACAGGGGGCGACTATGGCTACACCTTC. Translation: CASSSTGGDYGYTF. The rearrangement links TRBV5-1 to TRBJ1-2; TRBD1 agrees at 9 bases. Germline V gives CDR1 SGHRS, CDR2 YFSETQ. V was clipped by 4 bases and J by 3 bases; unmatched bases: 4. CDR3 length: 14 amino acids.

The chain has TRBV14 and TRBJ1-2; tentatively, D is TRBD1 (6 bases). The CDR3 sequence is 14 residues long. Trimming removed 4 bases from V and 2 bases from J, with 11 bases in between. Per the germline V gene, CDR1 is SGHDN and CDR2 is FVKESK. As DNA, the CDR3 is TGTGCCAGCAGCCGATGGGGGCGCAACTATGGCTACACCTTC. The encoded protein is CASSRWGRNYGYTF.

The chain employs TRBV18 and TRBJ2-3; 9 nucleotides line up with TRBD2. This CDR3 has 18 amino acids. CDR1 KGHSH and CDR2 LQKENI come from the germline V gene. Germline trimming cut 0 bases from V and 4 bases from J; bases unmatched to any gene: 11. The DNA of the CDR3 is TGTGCCAGCTCACCACCGGGTGCCCGCGGGAGGGTGCCAGATACGCAGTATTTT. Protein: CASSPPGARGRVPDTQYF.

This clone was detected a few times. The chain is built from TRBV7-2 and TRBJ1-1; 7 positions agree with TRBD1. The V and J ends lost 7 bases and 7 bases, in that order; junction bases with no gene match: 9. Per the germline V gene, CDR1 is SGHTA and CDR2 is FQGNSA. The CDR3 is made up of 13 amino acids. CDR3 protein: CASTPDRRGEAFF. CDR3 sequence (DNA): TGTGCCAGCACCCCGGACAGGCGAGGTGAAGCTTTCTTT.

The rearrangement uses TRBV6-1 and TRBJ2-4; no definite D call. This CDR3 has 14 amino acids. CDR1 MNHNS and CDR2 SASEGT come from the germline V gene. V shed 2 bases and J shed 8 bases, with 13 bases lying between them. The CDR3 nucleotides are TGTGCCAGCAGTGAAAACTGGGGTTGGGACATTCAGTACTTC. Its protein is CASSENWGWDIQYF.

As regards this clone: In the same sample, other DNA sequences code for this CDR3. The rearrangement links TRBV5-4 to TRBJ2-5; D is undetermined. The V end was cut by 0 bases, the J end by 2 bases, with 5 bases between. The CDR3 has 13 amino acids. The germline V gene has CDR1 SGHNT and CDR2 YYREEE (reference sequence). The CDR3 DNA sequence: TGTGCCAGCAGCTTGGGACAACAAGAGACCCAGTACTTC. Translated: CASSLGQQETQYF.

The chain carries TRBV5-8 and TRBJ2-2; no reliable D call. The germline CDR1 and CDR2 sequences are SGHTS and YDEGEE. The CDR3 is made up of 15 amino acids. Trimming took 7 bases from V and 4 from J, leaving 17 bases between them. The CDR3 is CASPKRGRVTGELFF. CDR3 nucleotide sequence: TGTGCCAGCCCAAAACGAGGTCGGGTCACCGGGGAGCTGTTTTTT.

This clone was counted between two and nine times. The chain links TRBV11-3 to TRBJ2-5; 7 nucleotides align to TRBD2. Germline V gene sequence: CDR1 SGHNT, CDR2 YENEEA. Losses at the gene ends were 5 bases for V and 3 bases for J; bases not matched to a gene: 12. This CDR3 region has 16 residues. In DNA, the CDR3 is TGTGCCAGCAGCCCCCCTCGTGGGGGGGACGAAGAGACCCAGTACTTC. Protein sequence: CASSPPRGGDEETQYF.

This clone was counted a few times. The chain is built from TRBV7-2 and TRBJ2-5, with 7 nucleotides matching TRBD2. The germline V gene encodes CDR1 SGHTA and CDR2 FQGNSA. The CDR3 covers 15 residues. V trimming: 5 bases; J trimming: 5 bases; junction bases outside the gene matches: 11. CDR3 loop: CASSPAGRERETQYF. For the CDR3, the DNA is TGTGCCAGCAGCCCAGCGGGGCGGGAGCGGGAGACCCAGTACTTC.

This clone has a handful of counts. The V gene is TRBV7-2, the J gene TRBJ1-2, with a tentative D call TRBD1 (6 bases). The CDR3 has 14 residues. Germline lookup yields CDR1 SGHTA and CDR2 FQGNSA. V lost 6 bases, J lost 2 bases, and 13 bases lay in between. CDR3 region: CASRTRGKNYGYTF. The CDR3 DNA reads TGTGCCAGCAGAACGAGGGGGAAAAACTATGGCTACACCTTC.

This clone was seen more than once but under ten times. The genes are TRBV28 and TRBJ2-7; TRBD2 aligns across 8 bases. CDR1 is MDHEN and CDR2 is SYDVKM in the germline V gene. The CDR3 spans 15 residues. The V and J ends lost 6 bases and 6 bases, in that order; junction bases with no gene match: 13. CDR3 sequence reads: CASSRGGATEGEQYF. The CDR3 region has the DNA TGTGCCAGCAGCCGGGGGGGTGCCACGGAGGGCGAGCAGTACTTC.

This clone was detected only a few times. Other nucleotide sequences in the sample specify the same CDR3. This chain uses TRBV10-3 with TRBJ2-7, with 8 bases fitting TRBD1. Trimming removed 3 bases from V and 2 bases from J; junction bases left unmatched: 3. CDR3 size: 14 residues. Per germline, CDR1 ENHRY and CDR2 SYGVKD. In DNA form, the CDR3 reads TGTGCCATCAGTGAAGGACAGGGACCCTACGAGCAGTACTTC. As protein: CAISEGQGPYEQYF.

This clone was observed a handful of times. This chain connects TRBV6-5 to TRBJ2-7; no clear D gene. Trimming took off 3 bases at V and 2 bases at J, with 11 bases between the two ends. The CDR3 consists of 14 residues. Germline V gives CDR1 MNHEY, CDR2 SVGAGI. The CDR3 loop is CASSYATRAYEQYF. The CDR3 DNA reads TGTGCCAGCAGTTATGCGACAAGAGCCTACGAGCAGTACTTC.

The rearrangement uses TRBV4-1 and TRBJ1-1; D not certain. The CDR3 length is 18 residues. V was shortened by 1 base and J by 4 bases, with 22 bases between the two germline ends. Germline V gene sequence: CDR1 MGHRA, CDR2 YSYEKL. For the CDR3, the DNA is TGCGCCAGCAGCCAAGTATTCGTGTCAGTGAGGTATCGCACTGAAGCTTTCTTT. It codes for CASSQVFVSVRYRTEAFF.

This clone showed up just a few times. The chain is built from TRBV27 and TRBJ1-1; no firm D call. V was shortened by 8 bases and J by 0 bases, with 10 bases between the two germline ends. The CDR3 has 13 amino acids. From germline, CDR1 is MNHEY and CDR2 SMNVEV (reference sequence). CDR3 DNA sequence: TGTGCCAGCGCCAATAACATGAACACTGAAGCTTTCTTT. This codes for CASANNMNTEAFF.

The table lists this clone with a few counts. This rearrangement joins TRBV6-5 to TRBJ1-1; TRBD1 might be the D (5 bases). The germline V gene encodes CDR1 MNHEY and CDR2 SVGAGI. V gave up 2 bases and J gave up 4 bases, with 14 bases separating them. There are 15 residues in the CDR3. CDR3 DNA: TGTGCCAGCAGTTACGCCGGGACGGTGGTCACTGAAGCTTTCTTT. Protein sequence: CASSYAGTVVTEAFF.

This clone has a handful of counts. The chain couples TRBV7-3 to TRBJ2-3; unclear D gene. From germline, CDR1 is SGHTA and CDR2 FQGTGA. CDR3 length: 13 amino acids. V was cut by 1 base and J by 4 bases, with 6 bases left in between. CDR3 nucleotides: TGTGCCAGCAGCTTAAACAGTCCAGATACGCAGTATTTT. Protein sequence: CASSLNSPDTQYF.

CDR3 region: CASSLGLTGTGLDEQYF. The DNA for the CDR3 is TGCGCCAGCAGCTTGGGATTAACCGGGACAGGCTTGGACGAGCAGTACTTC. The chain links TRBV5-1 to TRBJ2-7; 8 bases line up with TRBD1. Trimming removed 0 bases from V and 5 bases from J; junction bases left unmatched: 13. The CDR3 runs to 17 residues. Germline V lookup: CDR1 SGHRS, CDR2 YFSETQ.